This is a list of T cell receptor beta chains from one sample in a study of blood T cell repertoires in COVID-19. TCRdb's table, derived via immunoSEQ multiplex PCR, lists solely in-frame clones and lacks some. The sample records about 160,000 clones, 82% being singletons. Sequencing was done on a sample of peripheral blood. These receptors were taken from a middle-aged woman with COVID-19, enrolled during active disease. The CDR3 runs from the conserved cysteine through the conserved F or W. Each record gives: V gene, D gene, clone size, J gene, CDR3 protein, CDR3 DNA. A D gene is named only where the DNA matches it firmly. The size field is filled for only some rows; it gives once, few, many or a size class.

V: TRBV7-2
D: TRBD2
size: NA
J: TRBJ2-1
CDR3: CASSLVAGVNNEQFF
DNA: TGTGCCAGCAGCTTAGTAGCGGGGGTAAATAATGAGCAGTTCTTC

V: TRBV3-1/TRBV3-2
D: NA
size: NA
J: TRBJ2-1
CDR3: CASSLGHYNEQFF
DNA: TGTGCCAGCAGCCTGGGGCACTACAATGAGCAGTTCTTC

V: TRBV15
D: NA
size: NA
J: TRBJ2-7
CDR3: CATSRATNAYEQYF
DNA: TGTGCCACCAGCAGAGCCACAAACGCCTACGAGCAGTACTTC

V: TRBV5-4
D: TRBD1
size: few
J: TRBJ2-1
CDR3: CASNLGQGLLDEQFF
DNA: TGTGCCAGCAACCTGGGACAGGGTCTTTTAGATGAGCAGTTCTTC

V: TRBV3-1/TRBV3-2
D: NA
size: NA
J: TRBJ2-1
CDR3: CASSQDWAQFF
DNA: TGTGCCAGCAGCCAAGATTGGGCGCAGTTCTTC

V: TRBV4-1
D: NA
size: NA
J: TRBJ2-7
CDR3: CASRQVASYEQYF
DNA: TGCGCCAGCAGACAAGTGGCTTCCTACGAGCAGTACTTC

V: TRBV2
D: NA
size: NA
J: TRBJ1-5
CDR3: CAITVVEGLGNQPQHF
DNA: TGTGCCATCACAGTGGTGGAGGGACTCGGCAATCAGCCCCAGCATTTT

V: TRBV27
D: NA
size: NA
J: TRBJ1-1
CDR3: CASSFGGMNTEAFF
DNA: TGTGCCAGCAGTTTCGGCGGAATGAACACTGAAGCTTTCTTT

V: TRBV5-6
D: NA
size: NA
J: TRBJ2-1
CDR3: CASSEGQIGFGEQFF
DNA: TGTGCCAGCAGCGAAGGACAGATAGGCTTCGGTGAGCAGTTCTTC

V: TRBV6-5
D: TRBD1
size: NA
J: TRBJ1-5
CDR3: CASSRQGVNQPQHF
DNA: TGTGCCAGCAGTCGGCAGGGGGTCAATCAGCCCCAGCATTTT

V: TRBV21-1
D: NA
size: NA
J: TRBJ2-3
CDR3: CASTLPPPKTSTDTQYF
DNA: TGTGCCAGCACCCTACCCCCCCCCAAAACTAGCACAGATACGCAGTATTTT

V: TRBV6-4
D: TRBD2
size: NA
J: TRBJ2-5
CDR3: CASSSGLAKETQYF
DNA: TGTGCCAGCAGTTCGGGACTAGCGAAAGAGACCCAGTACTTC

V: TRBV18
D: TRBD2
size: NA
J: TRBJ2-1
CDR3: CASSPFGTSGNEQFF
DNA: TGTGCCAGCTCACCATTTGGGACTAGCGGCAATGAGCAGTTCTTC

V: TRBV5-6
D: NA
size: NA
J: TRBJ1-5
CDR3: CASSFASGRLNQPQHF
DNA: TGTGCCAGCAGCTTTGCGTCCGGGAGACTCAATCAGCCCCAGCATTTT

V: TRBV18
D: NA
size: NA
J: TRBJ2-3
CDR3: CASSSVGGLTDTQYF
DNA: TGTGCCAGCTCGTCCGTTGGGGGACTCACAGATACGCAGTATTTT

V: TRBV5-5
D: NA
size: NA
J: TRBJ2-5
CDR3: CASSTPLVETQYF
DNA: TGTGCCAGCAGCACTCCACTAGTAGAGACCCAGTACTTC

V: TRBV15
D: TRBD1
size: NA
J: TRBJ1-1
CDR3: CATSGKRGQWTEAFF
DNA: TGTGCCACCAGCGGGAAAAGGGGGCAGTGGACTGAAGCTTTCTTT

V: TRBV7-9
D: NA
size: NA
J: TRBJ2-5
CDR3: CASNWGVETQYF
DNA: TGTGCCAGCAACTGGGGCGTAGAGACCCAGTACTTC

V: TRBV9
D: TRBD2
size: NA
J: TRBJ2-1
CDR3: CASSVGELAVYNEQFF
DNA: TGTGCCAGCAGCGTAGGTGAACTAGCGGTCTACAATGAGCAGTTCTTC

V: TRBV5-3
D: TRBD2
size: NA
J: TRBJ2-3
CDR3: CARSWRLAGRPSTDTQYF
DNA: TGTGCCAGAAGCTGGAGGCTAGCGGGAAGACCTAGCACAGATACGCAGTATTTT

V: TRBV3-1/TRBV3-2
D: TRBD1
size: NA
J: TRBJ1-5
CDR3: CASSHHRGNQPQHF
DNA: TGTGCCAGCAGCCACCACAGGGGAAATCAGCCCCAGCATTTT

V: TRBV14
D: TRBD1
size: NA
J: TRBJ2-1
CDR3: CASSPLPGQEVVGAYNEQFF
DNA: TGTGCCAGCAGCCCGCTTCCGGGACAGGAGGTCGTAGGCGCCTACAATGAGCAGTTCTTC

V: TRBV7-2
D: NA
size: NA
J: TRBJ2-5
CDR3: CASSLARGDLTETQYF
DNA: TGTGCCAGCAGCTTAGCCAGGGGCGACCTGACGGAGACCCAGTACTTC

V: TRBV19
D: NA
size: NA
J: TRBJ2-5
CDR3: CATGQTQETQYF
DNA: TGTGCCACAGGACAGACGCAAGAGACCCAGTACTTC

V: TRBV6-6
D: NA
size: NA
J: TRBJ1-3
CDR3: CASSPAQESSGNTIYF
DNA: TGTGCCAGCAGTCCCGCACAGGAGAGCTCTGGAAACACCATATATTTT

V: TRBV18
D: NA
size: NA
J: TRBJ2-7
CDR3: CASSRTPPGQLNYYYEQYF
DNA: TGTGCCAGCTCACGTACTCCCCCAGGACAGCTCAACTACTACTACGAGCAGTACTTC

V: TRBV5-6
D: TRBD1
size: once
J: TRBJ1-5
CDR3: CASSPRQGNQPQHF
DNA: TGTGCCAGCAGCCCCCGACAGGGGAATCAGCCCCAGCATTTT

V: TRBV7-8
D: TRBD2
size: NA
J: TRBJ2-2
CDR3: CASSPPAGYTGELFF
DNA: TGTGCCAGCAGCCCTCCAGCGGGGTATACCGGGGAGCTGTTTTTT

V: TRBV4-1
D: TRBD2
size: NA
J: TRBJ2-3
CDR3: CASSRASGGTDTQYF
DNA: TGCGCCAGCAGCCGGGCTAGCGGGGGTACAGATACGCAGTATTTT

V: TRBV18
D: NA
size: NA
J: TRBJ2-1
CDR3: CASSPDQRATNEQFF
DNA: TGTGCCAGCTCACCAGATCAGCGGGCTACCAATGAGCAGTTCTTC

V: TRBV2
D: NA
size: NA
J: TRBJ2-3
CDR3: CASSPQGTAHDTQYF
DNA: TGTGCCAGCAGTCCCCAGGGAACAGCTCACGATACGCAGTATTTT

V: TRBV3-1/TRBV3-2
D: TRBD1
size: NA
J: TRBJ2-1
CDR3: CASSPQGGHYNEQFF
DNA: TGTGCCAGCAGCCCACAGGGGGGCCACTACAATGAGCAGTTCTTC

V: TRBV6-2/TRBV6-3
D: TRBD2
size: NA
J: TRBJ2-7
CDR3: CASSFHPGLATYEQYF
DNA: TGTGCCAGCAGCTTCCACCCGGGACTAGCAACCTACGAGCAGTACTTC

V: TRBV28
D: TRBD1
size: NA
J: TRBJ1-6
CDR3: CASRAPTGNFSPLHF
DNA: TGTGCCAGCAGGGCCCCGACAGGGAACTTTTCACCCCTCCACTTT

V: TRBV6-6
D: TRBD1
size: NA
J: TRBJ1-1
CDR3: CASGMTGGQAEAFF
DNA: TGTGCCAGCGGCATGACAGGGGGCCAGGCTGAAGCTTTCTTT

V: TRBV6-1
D: NA
size: NA
J: TRBJ2-5
CDR3: CASSEGRQWETQYF
DNA: TGTGCCAGCAGTGAAGGAAGACAGTGGGAGACCCAGTACTTC

V: TRBV27
D: NA
size: many
J: TRBJ2-1
CDR3: CASSLALAHEQFF
DNA: TGTGCCAGCAGTTTAGCCCTAGCCCATGAGCAGTTCTTC

V: TRBV18
D: TRBD1
size: NA
J: TRBJ2-1
CDR3: CASSRGQGDYNEQFF
DNA: TGTGCCAGCTCACGCGGACAGGGGGACTACAATGAGCAGTTCTTC

V: TRBV29-1
D: NA
size: NA
J: TRBJ2-2
CDR3: CSVLAPGELFF
DNA: TGCAGCGTGTTAGCCCCCGGGGAGCTGTTTTTT

V: TRBV27
D: NA
size: few
J: TRBJ2-1
CDR3: CASSPLSLQGNEQFF
DNA: TGTGCCAGCAGTCCCCTTAGCCTCCAGGGCAATGAGCAGTTCTTC

V: TRBV9
D: NA
size: NA
J: TRBJ1-6
CDR3: CASSVDVGGSPLHF
DNA: TGTGCCAGCAGCGTAGACGTAGGGGGATCACCCCTCCACTTT

V: TRBV20-1
D: NA
size: NA
J: TRBJ2-2
CDR3: CSASLRGVSTGELFF
DNA: TGCAGTGCTAGTCTTCGGGGTGTGAGCACCGGGGAGCTGTTTTTT

V: TRBV6-2/TRBV6-3
D: TRBD2
size: NA
J: TRBJ2-3
CDR3: CASSSPGLEADTQYF
DNA: TGTGCCAGCAGTTCTCCGGGACTAGAGGCAGATACGCAGTATTTT

V: TRBV10-1
D: TRBD1
size: NA
J: TRBJ1-5
CDR3: CASSGGQLLYSNQPQHF
DNA: TGCGCCAGCAGTGGGGGACAGCTTTTGTATAGCAATCAGCCCCAGCATTTT

V: TRBV19
D: TRBD2
size: few
J: TRBJ2-3
CDR3: CACTAGGPRDTQYF
DNA: TGTGCCTGTACGGCGGGAGGGCCCAGGGATACGCAGTATTTT

V: TRBV4-2
D: TRBD2
size: NA
J: TRBJ2-2
CDR3: CASSQERGGRNTGELFF
DNA: TGTGCCAGCAGCCAAGAGCGGGGGGGCCGCAACACCGGGGAGCTGTTTTTT

V: TRBV10-1
D: TRBD2
size: NA
J: TRBJ2-1
CDR3: CASSPSGGGRVNEQFF
DNA: TGCGCCAGCAGTCCCTCGGGGGGGGGCCGAGTTAATGAGCAGTTCTTC

V: TRBV9
D: NA
size: NA
J: TRBJ2-1
CDR3: CASSPRTLTYNEQFF
DNA: TGTGCCAGCAGCCCGCGGACACTTACCTACAATGAGCAGTTCTTC

V: TRBV19
D: NA
size: NA
J: TRBJ2-3
CDR3: CASSISSAQYF
DNA: TGTGCCAGCTCGATATCTAGTGCGCAGTATTTT

V: TRBV5-4
D: TRBD2
size: NA
J: TRBJ2-2
CDR3: CASSFGGGTGELFF
DNA: TGTGCCAGCAGCTTTGGGGGAGGGACCGGGGAGCTGTTTTTT

V: TRBV27
D: NA
size: NA
J: TRBJ1-2
CDR3: CASSPRRAKDYGYTF
DNA: TGTGCCAGCAGTCCTCGGCGGGCTAAGGACTATGGCTACACCTTC

V: TRBV6-4
D: TRBD2
size: few
J: TRBJ2-1
CDR3: CASSPTSGGANEQFF
DNA: TGTGCCAGCAGCCCGACTAGCGGGGGGGCCAATGAGCAGTTCTTC